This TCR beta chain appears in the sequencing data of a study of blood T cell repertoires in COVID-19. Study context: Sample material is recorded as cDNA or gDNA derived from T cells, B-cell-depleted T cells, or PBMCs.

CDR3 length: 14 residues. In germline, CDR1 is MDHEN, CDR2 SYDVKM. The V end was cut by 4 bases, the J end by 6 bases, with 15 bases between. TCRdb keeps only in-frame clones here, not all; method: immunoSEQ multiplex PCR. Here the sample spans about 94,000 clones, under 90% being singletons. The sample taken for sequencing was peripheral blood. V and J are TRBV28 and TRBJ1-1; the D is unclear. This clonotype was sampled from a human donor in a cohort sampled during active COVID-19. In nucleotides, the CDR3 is TGTGCCAGCAGTTCTCCATGGAGAGAGGCTGAAGCTTTCTTT. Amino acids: CASSSPWREAEAFF.